This T cell receptor beta chain was found in a study of cytomegalovirus exposure and HLA in healthy donors. V was pared by 0 bases and J by 0 bases, with 9 bases between. Germline loops: CDR1 SGHDN, CDR2 FVKESK. The CDR3 extends over 16 amino acids. In the PCR, 60 Vbeta and 13 Jbeta primers were used. Profiling relied on immunoSEQ multiplex PCR, and the TCRdb table lists in-frame clones only, not all of them. The sample lists about 170,000 clones, about 85% occurring once. Nominally healthy donors provided the samples, though records likely missed some immune exposures. The sequencing sample was made of PBMCs. The chain has TRBV14 and TRBJ2-1; D is undetermined. This TCR derives from a boy younger than 10 in good health and CMV-seronegative. CDR3 nucleotide sequence: TGTGCCAGCAGCCAAGACTCTTCCTACTCCTACAATGAGCAGTTCTTC. Amino acids: CASSQDSSYSYNEQFF.